Shown below are 24 T cell receptor beta chains from a single sample sequenced in a study of T cell responses to AZD1222 COVID-19 vaccine. The repertoire was sequenced with immunoSEQ multiplex PCR; TCRdb's copy has only in-frame clones and lacks some. The sample holds about 260,000 clones, approximately 95% seen once. The material sequenced was peripheral blood, taken on day 0 of AZD1222 vaccination. These receptors all stem from an adult in good health.

The chain couples TRBV5-5 to TRBJ1-1; no reliable D call. Germline V CDR1 and CDR2: SGHKS, YYEKEE (reference sequence). The CDR3 contains 13 residues. Trimming shortened V by 0 bases and J by 5 bases, and 8 bases separated the two germline ends. CDR3 DNA sequence: TGTGCCAGCAGCTTGGTTTTGGGGACTGAAGCTTTCTTT. Protein product: CASSLVLGTEAFF.

This sequence joins TRBV6-6 and TRBJ1-4; a weak D match, TRBD1 (5 bases). CDR3 length: 16 amino acids. V dropped 4 bases and J dropped 5 bases, with 17 bases sitting between them. Germline V CDR1 and CDR2: MNHNY, SVGAGI (reference sequence). The CDR3 nucleotides are TGTGCCAGCAGTTCAGGGCCGCCAGGGTCGAATGAAAAACTGTTTTTT. Its translation: CASSSGPPGSNEKLFF.

The chain employs TRBV7-2 and TRBJ2-5, with TRBD1 identical over 7 bases. With 5 bases clipped from V and 0 bases from J, the junction kept 6 bases outside the gene matches. The CDR3 spans 15 residues. Germline loops: CDR1 SGHTA, CDR2 FQGNSA. DNA for the CDR3: TGTGCCAGCAGCCCGCCAGGGGGAAACCAAGAGACCCAGTACTTC. Its translation is CASSPPGGNQETQYF.

The chain recombines TRBV10-3 with TRBJ2-1, with D perhaps matching TRBD2 (6 bases). The CDR3 runs 12 residues. In germline, CDR1 is ENHRY, CDR2 SYGVKD. The V gene lost 4 bases and the J gene lost 9 bases, with 10 bases spanning the gap. The CDR3 sequence is CAISGGDLEQFF. The CDR3 region has the DNA TGTGCCATCAGTGGGGGGGATCTTGAGCAGTTCTTC.

This clone appeared once. This sequence joins TRBV7-2 and TRBJ1-5, with 9 bases matching TRBD1. V lost 4 bases and J lost 4; bases outside the gene matches: 11. Germline values: CDR1 SGHTA, CDR2 FQGNSA. The length of the CDR3 is 17 residues. The CDR3 nucleotides are TGTGCCAGCAGCTCCGTAGGTGCCGGGACAGGGAATCAGCCCCAGCATTTT. Residues: CASSSVGAGTGNQPQHF.

The CDR3 protein is CASSLMIGTEAFF. CDR3 sequence (DNA): TGCGCCAGCAGCTTAATGATTGGGACTGAAGCTTTCTTT. The chain is built from TRBV5-1 and TRBJ1-1, with D uncertain. Deletions cut 2 bases from V and 5 bases from J, with 10 bases between. The V gene's germline CDR1 is SGHRS and CDR2 YFSETQ. The CDR3 is made up of 13 amino acids.

This clone turned up a few times. This chain links TRBV18 with TRBJ1-1; no reliable D call. Germline V CDR1 and CDR2: KGHSH, LQKENI. The CDR3 extends over 15 amino acids. V was pared by 3 bases and J by 1 base, with 12 bases between. The CDR3 here is CASSPLSQTNTEAFF. The CDR3 bases are TGTGCCAGCTCACCCCTGAGTCAGACGAACACTGAAGCTTTCTTT.

V gene TRBV7-3 combines with J gene TRBJ2-1, with TRBD2 as a possible D gene (6 bases). This CDR3 region has 15 residues. Deletions cut 3 bases from V and 2 bases from J, with 11 bases between. The germline CDR1 and CDR2 sequences are SGHTA and FQGTGA. CDR3 region: CASSFSSVAYNEQFF. CDR3 nucleotides: TGTGCCAGCAGCTTCTCTAGCGTTGCCTACAATGAGCAGTTCTTC.

In its sample, this clone was seen once. This chain joins TRBV14 and TRBJ2-7; 10 bases line up with TRBD2. J lost 6 bases, V lost 5 bases, and 7 bases had no gene match. Germline assignment: CDR1 SGHDN and CDR2 FVKESK. This CDR3 spans 14 amino acids. Here the CDR3 DNA reads TGTGCCAGCAGCGCAAGCGGGAGGGTTACCGAGCAGTACTTC. It yields the protein CASSASGRVTEQYF.

The chain joins TRBV5-1 to TRBJ1-4; D not resolved. Trimming removed 4 bases at V and 7 bases at J, with 14 bases between. The length of the CDR3 is 14 residues. Germline loops: CDR1 SGHRS, CDR2 YFSETQ. CDR3 bases: TGCGCCAGCAGCAGAACAGAGGGCACTGAAAAACTGTTTTTT. This codes for CASSRTEGTEKLFF.

The sample holds one count of this clone. The V call is TRBV5-1, the J call TRBJ1-6, with D uncertain. CDR1 is SGHRS, CDR2 YFSETQ, per germline. This CDR3 is 13 amino acids long. Trimming shortened V by 0 bases and J by 7 bases, and 5 bases separated the two germline ends. Written as DNA, the CDR3 is TGCGCCAGCAGCTTGGTGGCGAATTCACCCCTCCACTTT. Translation: CASSLVANSPLHF.

This chain connects TRBV7-2 to TRBJ2-7; D possibly corresponds to TRBD2 (6 bases). The CDR3 has 14 residues. Trimming removed 1 base from V and 0 bases from J, with 7 bases in between. CDR1 is SGHTA and CDR2 is FQGNSA in the germline V gene. The CDR3 is CASSLVAVSYEQYF. Here the CDR3 DNA reads TGTGCCAGCAGCTTAGTAGCGGTCTCCTACGAGCAGTACTTC. Combining the CDR3 with reference TRBV7-2 and TRBJ2-7 gives the whole variable domain GAGVSQSPSNKVTEKGKDVELRCDPISGHTALYWYRQSLGQGLEFLIYFQGNSAPDKSGLPSDRFSAERTGGSVSTLTIQRTQQEDSAVYLCASSLVAVSYEQYFGPGTRLTVT.

The chain has TRBV7-3 and TRBJ2-2, with TRBD2 as a possible D gene (5 bases). Germline values: CDR1 SGHTA, CDR2 FQGTGA. The CDR3 consists of 16 residues. Trimming removed 5 bases from V and 3 bases from J, with 16 bases in between. CDR3 loop: CASSQPAGIDTGELFF. The CDR3 DNA reads TGTGCCAGCAGCCAACCCGCCGGGATCGACACCGGGGAGCTGTTTTTT.

The V call is TRBV28, the J call TRBJ1-6; D gene uncertain. The CDR3 contains 12 residues. Germline CDR1 and CDR2: MDHEN and SYDVKM. The CDR3 here is CGVGPGRSPLHF. The CDR3 nucleotides are TGTGGCGTTGGCCCCGGTAGGTCACCCCTCCACTTT.

The rearrangement joins TRBV6-5 to TRBJ2-7, with 14 positions matching TRBD2. Trimming took 6 bases from V and 4 from J; bases not matched to a gene: 2. The CDR3 is 14 residues long. Germline V gives CDR1 MNHEY, CDR2 SVGAGI. The DNA of the CDR3 is TGTGCCAGCAGCCGGACTAGCGGGAGGTACGAGCAGTACTTC. It yields the protein CASSRTSGRYEQYF.

This clone was recorded a few times. This chain connects TRBV19 to TRBJ2-7; the D is unclear. CDR3 length equals 16 residues. V was cut by 1 base and J by 0 bases, with 13 bases left in between. CDR1 and CDR2 (germline): LNHDA, SQIVND (reference sequence). In nucleotides, the CDR3 is TGTGCCAGTAGTATAGGAAGAGTATTCGGCTCCTACGAGCAGTACTTC. Protein product: CASSIGRVFGSYEQYF. Full variable domain (rest looked up from reference TRBV19 and TRBJ2-7): DGGITQSPKYLFRKEGQNVTLSCEQNLNHDAMYWYRQDPGQGLRLIYYSQIVNDFQKGDIAEGYSVSREKKESFPLTVTSAQKNPTAFYLCASSIGRVFGSYEQYFGPGTRLTVT.

The chain uses TRBV2 and TRBJ1-4; TRBD1 aligns across 7 bases. V lost 5 bases to trimming and J lost 8 bases; unmatched junction nucleotides: 14. CDR3 size: 16 residues. CDR1 is SNHLY, CDR2 FYNNEI, per germline. Written as DNA, the CDR3 is TGTGCCAGCAGTCCGACTAACAAGGGGGCGGGGGAAAAACTGTTTTTT. Protein sequence: CASSPTNKGAGEKLFF.

The J gene is TRBJ2-7, the V gene TRBV3-1 (or the pseudogene TRBV3-2); 7 bases align to TRBD2. The CDR3 covers 13 residues. CDR1 and CDR2 from the germline V gene are LGHDT and YNNKEL (reference sequence). Unmatched junction bases numbered 5, after V lost 6 bases and J lost 3 bases. CDR3 DNA: TGTGCCAGCAGTAACGGCGGGGGCTACGAGCAGTACTTC. Translation: CASSNGGGYEQYF.

The chain employs TRBV7-8 and TRBJ1-4; 7 bases line up with TRBD1. Germline loops: CDR1 SGHVS, CDR2 FQNEAQ. V was clipped by 7 bases and J by 2 bases; unmatched bases: 4. The CDR3 consists of 14 residues. DNA of the CDR3: TGTGCCAGCACCTTGACAGGGACTAATGAAAAACTGTTTTTT. Translation gives CASTLTGTNEKLFF.

As DNA, the CDR3 is TGTGCCAGCAGTGAAAAGTCTGGAAACACCATATATTTT. Its protein is CASSEKSGNTIYF. This rearrangement joins TRBV6-1 to TRBJ1-3; D call uncertain. The ends were cut back, 2 bases at V and 1 base at J, with 3 bases in the middle. The CDR3 runs 13 residues. Germline lookup yields CDR1 MNHNS and CDR2 SASEGT.

CDR3 in DNA: TGTGCCAGCCTCGGGAGCGGGGACACAGATACGCAGTATTTT. This translates into CASLGSGDTDTQYF. The V call is TRBV19, the J call TRBJ2-3, with TRBD2 matching 7 bases. The CDR3 consists of 14 residues. Germline assignment: CDR1 LNHDA and CDR2 SQIVND (reference sequence). After removal of 9 bases from V and 2 bases from J, the junction contained 8 bases not matched to a gene.

The CDR3 sequence is CASSPPQPFQYEQYF. The DNA for the CDR3 is TGTGCCAGCAGTCCTCCCCAGCCTTTTCAATACGAGCAGTACTTC. The gene calls are TRBV5-6 and TRBJ2-7; unclear D gene. The CDR3 sequence is 15 residues long. Germline assignment: CDR1 SGHDT and CDR2 YYEEEE. Between the trimmed V and J ends, which lost 5 bases and 4 bases, there was a span of 19 bases.

The V call is TRBV5-1, the J call TRBJ1-2; TRBD1 might be the D (5 bases). This CDR3 is built from 14 residues. Germline V lookup: CDR1 SGHRS, CDR2 YFSETQ. V gave up 4 bases and J gave up 7 bases, with 17 bases separating them. The CDR3 protein is CASSTDRPPVGYTF. CDR3 in DNA: TGCGCCAGCAGCACCGACAGACCCCCTGTTGGCTACACCTTC.

The chain joins TRBV19 to TRBJ1-6, with TRBD1 matching over 10 bases. Germline V gives CDR1 LNHDA, CDR2 SQIVND (reference sequence). V lost 5 bases, J lost 10 bases, and 8 bases stayed unmatched. The CDR3 is 15 residues long. CDR3 nucleotide sequence: TGTGCCAGTAGTTCAACCGGGACAGGGGAATCACCCCTCCACTTT. This codes for CASSSTGTGESPLHF.